The rows below give T cell receptor beta chains drawn from one sample of a study of blood T cell repertoires in COVID-19. The protocol was immunoSEQ multiplex PCR, while the TCRdb copy is restricted to in-frame clones and leaves out a portion. The table lists 150,000 to 200,000 clones, over 70% of them singletons. Input material: PBMCs or T cells enriched from blood (not recorded which). All receptors come from a middle-aged man who had recovered from COVID-19. CDR3s include the opening cysteine and the closing phenylalanine or tryptophan. D genes are given only for firm matches. Clone sizes are given selectively: once, few, many, or a class where the clone is expanded.

j_gene,v_gene,d_gene,abundance,CDR3aa,CDR3nt
TRBJ2-6,TRBV27,NA,NA,CASSFLSVSGANVLTF,TGTGCCAGCAGTTTCCTCAGTGTCTCTGGGGCCAACGTCCTGACTTTC
TRBJ2-1,TRBV6-1,TRBD2,NA,CASSEMVSGRALVPNNEQFF,TGTGCCAGCAGTGAAATGGTTAGCGGGAGGGCCCTGGTCCCCAACAATGAGCAGTTCTTC
TRBJ1-4,TRBV19,TRBD1,NA,CASSQTGTNEKLFF,TGTGCCAGTAGTCAGACAGGGACTAATGAAAAACTGTTTTTT
TRBJ2-7,TRBV7-8,TRBD2,NA,CASSRTSGGTPYEQYF,TGTGCCAGCAGCAGGACTAGCGGGGGGACCCCCTACGAGCAGTACTTC
TRBJ2-2,TRBV10-3,NA,NA,CAITSSDRPKLYGELFF,TGTGCCATCACCAGCTCTGACAGACCAAAACTGTACGGGGAGCTGTTTTTT
TRBJ1-5,TRBV28,TRBD1,NA,CASSWQGAGNQPQHF,TGTGCCAGCAGTTGGCAGGGGGCCGGCAATCAGCCCCAGCATTTT
TRBJ1-3,TRBV19,TRBD1,NA,CASSTGGFGNTIYF,TGTGCCAGCTCGACAGGGGGCTTTGGAAACACCATATATTTT
TRBJ1-2,TRBV7-2,NA,NA,CASSQDRSPSGYTF,TGTGCCAGCAGCCAAGACAGGAGCCCTAGTGGCTACACCTTC
TRBJ2-3,TRBV9,NA,NA,CASSSLHVLQDTQYF,TGTGCCAGCAGCTCCCTCCATGTTTTACAAGATACGCAGTATTTT
TRBJ1-2,TRBV28,NA,few,CASSFPANYGYTF,TGTGCCAGCAGTTTCCCGGCTAACTATGGCTACACCTTC
TRBJ2-5,TRBV7-6,TRBD2,NA,CASSLAAGGRETQYF,TGTGCCAGCAGCTTAGCAGCGGGAGGGCGGGAGACCCAGTACTTC
TRBJ2-2,TRBV28,NA,once,CASSLWSTVTRELFF,TGTGCCAGCAGTTTATGGTCGACAGTGACAAGGGAGCTGTTTTTT
TRBJ2-3,TRBV7-6,TRBD2,NA,CASSLESGLGTDTQYF,TGTGCCAGCAGCTTAGAATCAGGACTAGGCACAGATACGCAGTATTTT
TRBJ2-2,TRBV11-3,NA,NA,CASSLAGRVRAGELFF,TGTGCCAGCAGCCTCGCCGGACGGGTGAGGGCCGGGGAGCTGTTTTTT
TRBJ2-3,TRBV6-1,NA,NA,CASSEAERYLQYF,TGTGCCAGCAGTGAAGCTGAGCGCTACTTGCAGTATTTT
TRBJ1-5,TRBV15,TRBD1,NA,CATSSVTGGSQPQHF,TGTGCCACCAGCAGTGTAACAGGGGGCAGTCAGCCCCAGCATTTT
TRBJ2-3,TRBV7-7,TRBD2,NA,CASSTTAGGRSDTQYF,TGTGCCAGCAGCACGACAGCGGGGGGGCGCTCAGATACGCAGTATTTT
TRBJ1-2,TRBV25-1,NA,few,CASSELGSLRVGGYTF,TGTGCCAGCAGTGAACTAGGGAGTCTACGGGTCGGCGGCTACACCTTC
TRBJ1-2,TRBV2,NA,few,CASSGQENYGYTF,TGTGCCAGCAGTGGACAGGAGAACTATGGCTACACCTTC
TRBJ2-5,TRBV29-1,TRBD2,NA,CSGSIAGGGETQYF,TGCAGCGGGTCTATAGCGGGGGGCGGGGAGACCCAGTACTTC
TRBJ2-5,TRBV28,TRBD2,NA,CASIAGGPGETQYF,TGTGCCAGCATAGCGGGAGGGCCGGGAGAGACCCAGTACTTC
TRBJ1-3,TRBV28,NA,NA,CASSLYRDTIYF,TGTGCCAGCAGTTTATACAGAGACACCATATATTTT
TRBJ1-5,TRBV19,NA,NA,CASSSSVNSQPQHF,TGTGCCAGTAGTAGCAGCGTTAATAGTCAGCCCCAGCATTTT
TRBJ1-5,TRBV7-2,NA,NA,CASSLLQGRDQPQHF,TGTGCCAGCAGCTTATTGCAGGGGCGGGATCAGCCCCAGCATTTT
TRBJ2-7,TRBV19,TRBD1,NA,CASRGQGSGYEQYF,TGTGCCAGCAGGGGACAGGGGTCAGGCTACGAGCAGTACTTC